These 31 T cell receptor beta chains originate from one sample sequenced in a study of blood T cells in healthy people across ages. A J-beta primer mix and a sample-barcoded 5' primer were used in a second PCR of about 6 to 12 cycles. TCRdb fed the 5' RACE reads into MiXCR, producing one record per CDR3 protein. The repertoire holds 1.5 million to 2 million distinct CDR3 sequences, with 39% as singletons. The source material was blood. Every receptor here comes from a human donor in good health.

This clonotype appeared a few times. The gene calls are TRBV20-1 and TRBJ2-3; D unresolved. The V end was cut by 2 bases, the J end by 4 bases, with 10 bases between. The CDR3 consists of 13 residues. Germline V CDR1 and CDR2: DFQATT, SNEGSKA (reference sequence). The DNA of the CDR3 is TGCAGTGCTAGACGACTTTTAGCAGATACGCAGTATTTT. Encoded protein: CSARRLLADTQYF.

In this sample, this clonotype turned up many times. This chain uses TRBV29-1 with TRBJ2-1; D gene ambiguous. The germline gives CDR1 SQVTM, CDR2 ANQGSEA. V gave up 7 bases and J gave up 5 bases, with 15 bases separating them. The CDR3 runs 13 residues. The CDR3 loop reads CSGEGYSHNEQFF. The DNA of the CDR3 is TGCAGCGGCGAAGGGTACAGTCACAATGAGCAGTTCTTC.

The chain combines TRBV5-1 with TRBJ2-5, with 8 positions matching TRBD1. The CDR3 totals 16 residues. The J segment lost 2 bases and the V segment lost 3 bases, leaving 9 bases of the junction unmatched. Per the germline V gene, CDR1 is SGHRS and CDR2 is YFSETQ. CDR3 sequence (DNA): TGCGCCAGCAGCTCTCACCTAGGACAGGGTCAAGAGACCCAGTACTTC. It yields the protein CASSSHLGQGQETQYF.

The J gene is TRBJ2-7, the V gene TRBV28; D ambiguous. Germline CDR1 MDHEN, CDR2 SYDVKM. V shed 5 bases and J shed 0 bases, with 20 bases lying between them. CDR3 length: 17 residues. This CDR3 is CASSRRGLRKSSYEQYF. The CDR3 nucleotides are TGTGCCAGCAGTCGAAGAGGCCTACGAAAGAGCTCCTACGAGCAGTACTTC.

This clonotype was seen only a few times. Here the CDR3 DNA reads TGTGCCAGCAGCCGTAAAGGAGGGGAAGACTACGAGCAGTACTTC. Protein: CASSRKGGEDYEQYF. This chain uses TRBV4-2 with TRBJ2-4, with D possibly TRBD2 on 6 matching bases. The tail of the sequence fits TRBJ2-7 better, so the J call may be wrong. Germline V CDR1 and CDR2: LGHNA, YNFKEQ. The CDR3 extends over 15 amino acids.

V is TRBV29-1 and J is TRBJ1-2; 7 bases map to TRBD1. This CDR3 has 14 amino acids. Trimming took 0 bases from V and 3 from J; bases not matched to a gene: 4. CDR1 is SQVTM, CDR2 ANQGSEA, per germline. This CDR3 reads CSVEERTGDYGYTF. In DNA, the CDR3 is TGCAGCGTTGAAGAGAGGACAGGTGACTATGGCTACACCTTC.

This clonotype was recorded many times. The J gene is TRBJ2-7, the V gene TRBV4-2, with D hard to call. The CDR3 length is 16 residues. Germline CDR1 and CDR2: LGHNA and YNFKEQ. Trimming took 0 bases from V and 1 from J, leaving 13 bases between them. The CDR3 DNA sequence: TGTGCCAGCAGCCAAGATCAGAACACTCCGTCCTACGAGCAGTACTTC. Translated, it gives CASSQDQNTPSYEQYF.

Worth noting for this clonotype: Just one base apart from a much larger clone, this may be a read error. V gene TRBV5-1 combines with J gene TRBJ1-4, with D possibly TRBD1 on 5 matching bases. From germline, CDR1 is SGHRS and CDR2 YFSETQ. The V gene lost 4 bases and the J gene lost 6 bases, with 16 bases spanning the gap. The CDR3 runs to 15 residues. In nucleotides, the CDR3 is TGCGCCAGCAGCCAGGCGCAGGGAAGGCATGAAAAACTGTTTTTT. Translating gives CASSQAQGRHEKLFF.

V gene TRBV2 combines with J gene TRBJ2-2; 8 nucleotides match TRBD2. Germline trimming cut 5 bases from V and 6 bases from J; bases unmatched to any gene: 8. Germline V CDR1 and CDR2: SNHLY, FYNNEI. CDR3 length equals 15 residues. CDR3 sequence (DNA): TGTGCCAGCAGTCCGCGGACTAGCTTCCCCGGGGAGCTGTTTTTT. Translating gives CASSPRTSFPGELFF. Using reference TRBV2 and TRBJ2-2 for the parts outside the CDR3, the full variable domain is EPEVTQTPSHQVTQMGQEVILRCVPISNHLYFYWYRQILGQKVEFLVSFYNNEISEKSEIFDDQFSVERPDGSNFTLKIRSTKLEDSAMYFCASSPRTSFPGELFFGEGSRLTVL.

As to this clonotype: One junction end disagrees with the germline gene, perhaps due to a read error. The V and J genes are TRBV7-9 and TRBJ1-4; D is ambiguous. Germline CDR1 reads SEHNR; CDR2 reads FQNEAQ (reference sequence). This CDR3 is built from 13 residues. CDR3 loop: CASSLEVHEKRFF. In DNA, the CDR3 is TGTGCCAGCAGCCTAGAGGTGCATGAAAAACGGTTTTTT.

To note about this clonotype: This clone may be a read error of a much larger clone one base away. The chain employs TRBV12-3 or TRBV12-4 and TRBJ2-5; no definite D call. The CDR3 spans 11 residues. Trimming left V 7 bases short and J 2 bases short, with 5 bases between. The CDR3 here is CASKAQETQYF. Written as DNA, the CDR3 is TGTGCCAGCAAAGCACAAGAGACCCAGTACTTC.

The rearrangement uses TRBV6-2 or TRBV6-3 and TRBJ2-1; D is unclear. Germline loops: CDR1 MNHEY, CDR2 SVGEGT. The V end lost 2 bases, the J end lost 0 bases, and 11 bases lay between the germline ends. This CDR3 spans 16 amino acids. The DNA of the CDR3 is TGTGCCAGCAGTTACCCGGTGCCGAGCTCCTACAATGAGCAGTTCTTC. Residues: CASSYPVPSSYNEQFF.

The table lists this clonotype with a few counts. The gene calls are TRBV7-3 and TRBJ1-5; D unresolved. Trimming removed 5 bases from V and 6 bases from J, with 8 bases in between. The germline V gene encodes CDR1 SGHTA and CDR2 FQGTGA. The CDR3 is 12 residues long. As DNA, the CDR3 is TGTGCCAGCAGCGACCTGGGTCAGCCCCAGCATTTT. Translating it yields CASSDLGQPQHF.

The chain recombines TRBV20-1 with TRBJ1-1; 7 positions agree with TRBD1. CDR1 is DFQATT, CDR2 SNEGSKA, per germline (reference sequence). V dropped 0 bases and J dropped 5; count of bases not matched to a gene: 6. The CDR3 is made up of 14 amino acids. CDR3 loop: CSARDGTGVTEAFF. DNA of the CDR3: TGCAGTGCTAGAGATGGCACAGGGGTAACTGAAGCTTTCTTT.

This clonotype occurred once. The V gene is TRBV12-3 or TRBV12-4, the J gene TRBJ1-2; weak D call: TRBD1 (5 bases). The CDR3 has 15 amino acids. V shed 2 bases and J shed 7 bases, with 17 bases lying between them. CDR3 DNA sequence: TGTGCCAGCAGTTTATGGGGACCCGGGCCTAGTGGCTACACCTTC. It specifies CASSLWGPGPSGYTF.

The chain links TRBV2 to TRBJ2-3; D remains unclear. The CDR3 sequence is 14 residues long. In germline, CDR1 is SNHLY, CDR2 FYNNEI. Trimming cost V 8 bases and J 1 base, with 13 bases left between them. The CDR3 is CASGWGKRTDTQYF. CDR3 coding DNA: TGTGCCAGCGGATGGGGTAAACGCACAGATACGCAGTATTTT.

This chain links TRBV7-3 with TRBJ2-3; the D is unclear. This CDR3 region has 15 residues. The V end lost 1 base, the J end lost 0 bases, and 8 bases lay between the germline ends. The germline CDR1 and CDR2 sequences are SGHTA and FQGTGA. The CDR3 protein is CASSLRLGSTDTQYF. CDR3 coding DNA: TGTGCCAGCAGCTTAAGGCTGGGGAGCACAGATACGCAGTATTTT. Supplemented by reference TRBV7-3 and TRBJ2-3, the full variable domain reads GAGVSQTPSNKVTEKGKYVELRCDPISGHTALYWYRQSLGQGPEFLIYFQGTGAADDSGLPNDRFFAVRPEGSVSTLKIQRTERGDSAVYLCASSLRLGSTDTQYFGPGTRLTVL.

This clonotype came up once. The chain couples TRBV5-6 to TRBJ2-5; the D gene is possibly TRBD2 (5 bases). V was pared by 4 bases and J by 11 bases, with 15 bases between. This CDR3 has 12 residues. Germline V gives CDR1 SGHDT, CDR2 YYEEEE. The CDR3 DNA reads TGTGCCAGCAGCACTTACTCCAGAGGGCAGTACTTC. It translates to CASSTYSRGQYF.

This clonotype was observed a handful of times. The CDR3, as DNA: TGTGCCAGCGGCCCCGAGGGTATACCCTACGAGCAGTACTTC. This translates into CASGPEGIPYEQYF. The gene calls are TRBV21-1 and TRBJ2-7; the D call of TRBD2 is as the table states it, not checked on the DNA. TRBV21-1 has pseudogene status. The CDR3 length is 14 residues.

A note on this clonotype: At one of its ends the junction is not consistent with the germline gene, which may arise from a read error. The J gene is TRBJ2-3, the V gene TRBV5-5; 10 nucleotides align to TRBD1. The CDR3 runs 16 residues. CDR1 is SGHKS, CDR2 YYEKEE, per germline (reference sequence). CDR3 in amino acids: CASSFRTGGSTDTQYF. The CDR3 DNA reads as TGTGCTAGCAGCTTTAGGACAGGGGGTTCCACAGATACGCAGTATTTT.

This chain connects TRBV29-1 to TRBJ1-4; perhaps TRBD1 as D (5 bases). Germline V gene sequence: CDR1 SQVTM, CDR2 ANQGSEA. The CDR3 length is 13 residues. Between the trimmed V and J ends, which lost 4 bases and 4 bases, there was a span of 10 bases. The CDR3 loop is CSVGSGGNEKLFF. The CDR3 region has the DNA TGCAGCGTTGGCTCGGGGGGTAATGAAAAACTGTTTTTT.

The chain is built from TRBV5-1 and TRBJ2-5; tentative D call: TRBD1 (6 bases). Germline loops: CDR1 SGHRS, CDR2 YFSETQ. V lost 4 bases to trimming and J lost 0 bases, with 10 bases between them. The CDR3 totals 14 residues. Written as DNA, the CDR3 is TGCGCCAGCAGCCCACAGGGAAACCAAGAGACCCAGTACTTC. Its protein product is CASSPQGNQETQYF.

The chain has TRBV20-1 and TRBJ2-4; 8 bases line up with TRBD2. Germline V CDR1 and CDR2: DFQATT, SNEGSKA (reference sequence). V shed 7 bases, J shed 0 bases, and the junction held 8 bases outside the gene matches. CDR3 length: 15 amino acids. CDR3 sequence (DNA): TGCAGTGTCAAATCACTAGCGGTAGCCAAAAACATTCAGTACTTC. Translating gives CSVKSLAVAKNIQYF.

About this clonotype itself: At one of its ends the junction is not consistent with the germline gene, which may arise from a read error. The CDR3 DNA reads as TGTGCCAGCAGTTTAGCGCCTGCTAACTATGGCTACACCTTC. It translates to CASSLAPANYGYTF. The V gene is TRBV5-1, the J gene TRBJ1-2; D remains unclear. Germline V gives CDR1 SGHRS, CDR2 YFSETQ. The CDR3 covers 14 residues.

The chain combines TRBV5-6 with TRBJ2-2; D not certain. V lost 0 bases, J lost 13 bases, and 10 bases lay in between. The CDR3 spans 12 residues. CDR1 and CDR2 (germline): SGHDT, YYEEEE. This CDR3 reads CASSLGLHGLFF. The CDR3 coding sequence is TGTGCCAGCAGCTTGGGACTTCACGGGCTGTTTTTT.

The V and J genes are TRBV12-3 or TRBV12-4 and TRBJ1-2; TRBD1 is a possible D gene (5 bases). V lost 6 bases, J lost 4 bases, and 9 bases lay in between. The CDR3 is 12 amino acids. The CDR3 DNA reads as TGTGCCAGCAGGGGACGGATCTATGGCTACACCTTC. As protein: CASRGRIYGYTF.

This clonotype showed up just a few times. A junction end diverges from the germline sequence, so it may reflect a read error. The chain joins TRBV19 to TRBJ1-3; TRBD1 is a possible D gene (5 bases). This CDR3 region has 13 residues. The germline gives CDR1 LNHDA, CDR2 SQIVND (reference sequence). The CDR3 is CASRQSSGSTIYF. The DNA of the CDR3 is TGTGCCAGCCGACAGAGCTCTGGAAGCACCATATATTTT. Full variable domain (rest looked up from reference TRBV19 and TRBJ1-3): DGGITQSPKYLFRKEGQNVTLSCEQNLNHDAMYWYRQDPGQGLRLIYYSQIVNDFQKGDIAEGYSVSREKKESFPLTVTSAQKNPTAFYLCASRQSSGSTIYFGEGSWLTVV.

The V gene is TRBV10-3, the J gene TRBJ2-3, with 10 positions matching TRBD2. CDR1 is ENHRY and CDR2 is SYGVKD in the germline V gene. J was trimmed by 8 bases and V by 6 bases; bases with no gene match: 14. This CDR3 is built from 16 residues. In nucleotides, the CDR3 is TGTGCCATCAGGGAGAATAGCGGGGGGCCCACGGGTACGCAGTATTTT. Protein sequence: CAIRENSGGPTGTQYF.

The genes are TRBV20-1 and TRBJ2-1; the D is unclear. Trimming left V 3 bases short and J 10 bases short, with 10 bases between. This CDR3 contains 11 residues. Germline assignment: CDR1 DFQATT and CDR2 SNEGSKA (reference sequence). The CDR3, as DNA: TGCAGTGCTAGCATCTCCTACGAGCAGTTCTTC. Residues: CSASISYEQFF.

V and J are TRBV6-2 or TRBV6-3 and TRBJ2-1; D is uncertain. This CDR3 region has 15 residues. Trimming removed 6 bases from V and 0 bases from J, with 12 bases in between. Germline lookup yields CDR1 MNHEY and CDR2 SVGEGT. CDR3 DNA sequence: TGTGCCAGCAGCTCGGCCCCGAGCTCCTACAATGAGCAGTTCTTC. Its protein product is CASSSAPSSYNEQFF.

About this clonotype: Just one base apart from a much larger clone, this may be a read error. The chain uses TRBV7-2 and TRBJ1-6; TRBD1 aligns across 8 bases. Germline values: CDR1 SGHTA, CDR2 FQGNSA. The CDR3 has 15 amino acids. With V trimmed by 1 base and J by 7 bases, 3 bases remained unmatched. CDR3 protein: CASSLGAGGNSPLHF. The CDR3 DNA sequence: TGTGCCAGCAGCTTAGGGGCAGGGGGCAATTCACCCCTCCACTTT. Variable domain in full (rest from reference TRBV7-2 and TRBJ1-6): GAGVSQSPSNKVTEKGKDVELRCDPISGHTALYWYRQSLGQGLEFLIYFQGNSAPDKSGLPSDRFSAERTGGSVSTLTIQRTQQEDSAVYLCASSLGAGGNSPLHFGNGTRLTVT.